The sequence of this TCR beta chain was determined in a study of beta chain features in type 1 diabetes. This clone was seen a handful of times. Its antigen is not identified. Study-level points and caveats: PCR, the amplification step, might favor shorter templates, equally in patients and controls. More deletions and fewer insertions at VDJ junctions were seen in type 1 diabetes patients.

What was sequenced were expressed TCRB transcripts, since all of the isolated RNA had been reverse transcribed. The table came from immunoSEQ multiplex PCR; TCRdb's copy has only in-frame clones and leaves some out. The top ten clones hold approximately 0.041% of a sample with 350,000 or so clones, about 19% of them seen once. Purities over 98% were achieved in all sorted populations. Germline trimming cut 5 bases from V and 12 bases from J; bases unmatched to any gene: 8. The CDR3 runs 12 residues. Germline V gene lookup returns CDR1 GTSNPN and CDR2 SVGIG (reference sequence). What was sequenced was naive CD4+ T cells from blood. The chain couples TRBV30 to TRBJ2-1; 9 bases are shared with TRBD2. The TCR sequence derives from a woman under 30 in good health. CDR3 region: CAWALGGGVQFF. In nucleotides, the CDR3 is TGTGCCTGGGCTTTGGGCGGGGGGGTGCAGTTCTTC.